A single sample is the source of the 27 T cell receptor beta chains below, sequenced in a study of CD8+CD57+ T cells in acquired aplastic anemia listed by TCRdb under 2018. For sequencing, an Illumina HiSeq 2000 was employed. Profiling of TCR beta VDJ combinations and CDR3 sequences used genomic DNA as the template. TCRdb reworked the public reads: Q25 trimming with fastp, MiXCR clone assembly, productive beta chains retained. Each record represents a unique CDR3 protein, reported with the most common genes and DNA among its rows. The sample includes some 200,000 distinct CDR3 sequences, with about 62% observed a single time. The ten most abundant clones make up roughly 62% of the sample. Flow cytometry had shown CD8+CD57+ cell expansion in the patients selected for sequencing. Material for sequencing was sorted CD4+, CD8+, or CD8+CD57+ T cells (not recorded which) from PBMCs. The source is a human donor with aplastic anemia.

With respect to this clonotype: A much bigger clone sits one base away, suggesting this may be a read error. The chain couples TRBV13 to TRBJ1-1, with TRBD1 matching over 9 bases. Germline V CDR1 and CDR2: PRHDT, FYEKMQ (reference sequence). The CDR3 runs 15 residues. The CDR3 sequence: CASSLQGQGRTDAFF. CDR3 DNA: TGTGCCAGCAGCTTACAAGGACAGGGGCGGACTGACGCTTTCTTT.

The V gene is TRBV20-1, the J gene TRBJ1-2; perhaps TRBD1 as D (6 bases). Between the trimmed V and J ends, which lost 6 bases and 8 bases, there was a span of 19 bases. Germline V lookup: CDR1 DFQATT, CDR2 SNEGSKA (reference sequence). The CDR3 has 13 residues. CDR3 amino acids: CSAPPGGAIGYTF. The CDR3 DNA is TGCAGTGCGCCACCCGGGGGGGCCATAGGCTACACCTTC.

To note about this clonotype: The germline gene is not matched at one end of the junction; a read error may be the cause. The chain combines TRBV7-7 with TRBJ2-3, with D tentatively TRBD1 (5 bases). The CDR3 loop spans 13 amino acids. Germline CDR1 reads SSHAT; CDR2 reads FNYEAQ (reference sequence). The CDR3 region is CASSLGVEDTQYF. CDR3 in DNA: TGTGCTAGCAGCTTAGGGGTCGAAGATACGCAGTATTTT.

J is TRBJ2-3 and V is TRBV4-1; TRBD2 matches at 10 bases. Germline V gene lookup returns CDR1 MGHRA and CDR2 YSYEKL. V lost 4 bases to trimming and J lost 3 bases; unmatched junction nucleotides: 7. This CDR3 spans 16 amino acids. CDR3 region: CASSLAGGILTDTQYF. The CDR3, as DNA: TGCGCCAGCAGCCTAGCGGGGGGAATTCTGACAGATACGCAGTATTTT.

V usage is TRBV20-1 and J usage is TRBJ2-7; TRBD1 is a possible D gene (6 bases). This CDR3 has 14 residues. The germline V gene encodes CDR1 DFQATT and CDR2 SNEGSKA (reference sequence). Trimming removed 6 bases at V and 2 bases at J, with 17 bases between. The CDR3 is CSAIIRGKPYEQYF. CDR3 DNA: TGCAGTGCGATCATCAGGGGAAAACCCTACGAGCAGTACTTC.

The chain combines TRBV9 with TRBJ1-2; D gene unclear. CDR1 SGDLS and CDR2 YYNGEE come from the germline V gene. Trimming took off 6 bases at V and 7 bases at J, with 13 bases between the two ends. The CDR3 covers 12 residues. The CDR3 nucleotides are TGTGCCAGCAACCTGGGAGGGAGTGGCTACACCTTC. This encodes CASNLGGSGYTF. Drawing the rest from reference TRBV9 and TRBJ1-2, the complete variable domain is DSGVTQTPKHLITATGQRVTLRCSPRSGDLSVYWYQQSLDQGLQFLIQYYNGEERAKGNILERFSAQQFPDLHSELNLSSLELGDSALYFCASNLGGSGYTFGSGTRLTVV.

The chain is built from TRBV24-1 and TRBJ2-2; possible D gene TRBD1, 6 bases. Trimming took 3 bases from V and 1 from J, leaving 17 bases between them. The length of the CDR3 is 18 residues. Germline lookup yields CDR1 KGHDR and CDR2 SFDVKD. The CDR3 region has the DNA TGTGCCACCAGTGATCCCCTCATAGGGGGAGTGAACACCGGGGAGCTGTTTTTT. This sequence encodes CATSDPLIGGVNTGELFF.

This clonotype appeared a few times. The J gene is TRBJ2-5, the V gene TRBV19, with 7 positions matching TRBD1. The CDR3 loop spans 13 amino acids. Trimming took 4 bases from V and 4 from J; bases not matched to a gene: 3. Per germline, CDR1 LNHDA and CDR2 SQIVND (reference sequence). The CDR3 DNA sequence: TGTGCCAGTAGTAACAGGGGAAGAGAGACCCAGTACTTC. It codes for CASSNRGRETQYF.

The V and J genes are TRBV29-1 and TRBJ2-7, with a possible D match to TRBD2 (5 bases). The V and J ends lost 6 bases and 6 bases respectively, with 12 bases between them. CDR3 size: 11 residues. CDR1 is SQVTM, CDR2 ANQGSEA, per germline. CDR3 region: CSVVKGSEQYF. The CDR3 DNA reads TGCAGCGTAGTTAAAGGGAGCGAGCAGTACTTC.

The gene calls are TRBV2 and TRBJ2-2; 8 bases are shared with TRBD2. The CDR3 spans 16 residues. V lost 9 bases and J lost 4; bases outside the gene matches: 13. Germline values: CDR1 SNHLY, CDR2 FYNNEI. The CDR3 bases are TGTGCCAGAAGGGCGAGCGGGAGCGACGGCACCGGGGAGCTGTTTTTT. Translation: CARRASGSDGTGELFF.

In the case of this clonotype: This likely comes from a read error, as the CDR3 has no conserved phenylalanine or tryptophan at its end. The DNA is left out, because the CDR3 cannot be placed on it with certainty; the CDR3 is given as TCRdb lists it. The V and J genes are TRBV29-1 and TRBJ2-1. The CDR3 totals 13 residues, both ends included. Germline CDR1 reads SQVTM; CDR2 reads ANQGSEA. The CDR3 loop reads CSVEHHSYNERFL.

This clonotype has just a few counts. This may be a read error: a much more frequent sequence differs by one nucleotide. The chain uses TRBV5-4 and TRBJ1-2, with D unclear. From germline, CDR1 is SGHNT and CDR2 YYREEE (reference sequence). The length of the CDR3 is 12 residues. V was trimmed by 1 base and J by 9 bases, leaving 10 bases between them. CDR3 bases: TGTGCCAGCAGCTTGTCCACAGCGAGCTACACCTTC. Protein: CASSLSTASYTF.

Many counts were recorded for this clonotype. The chain links TRBV7-9 to TRBJ1-2; TRBD1 aligns across 11 bases. Germline V gives CDR1 SEHNR, CDR2 FQNEAQ (reference sequence). Trimming at V came to 1 base and at J to 3 bases, leaving 4 bases not matched to a gene. CDR3 length: 16 amino acids. CDR3 amino acids: CASSLGLGQGDYGYTF. As DNA, the CDR3 is TGTGCCAGCAGCTTAGGTTTGGGACAGGGGGACTATGGCTACACCTTC.

The chain links TRBV5-8 to TRBJ1-6; TRBD1 aligns across 10 bases. Trimming cost V 3 bases and J 7 bases; bases outside gene matches: 10. CDR3 size: 17 residues. From germline, CDR1 is SGHTS and CDR2 YDEGEE. CDR3 DNA sequence: TGTGCCAGCAGCTCTAGACAGGGGGCGGTGAGGAATTCACCCCTCCACTTT. This sequence encodes CASSSRQGAVRNSPLHF. The entire variable domain, with the rest obtained from reference TRBV5-8 and TRBJ1-6, is as follows: EAGVTQSPTHLIKTRGQQATLRCSPISGHTSVYWYQQALGLGLQFLLWYDEGEERNRGNFPPRFSGRQFPNYSSELNVNALELEDSALYLCASSSRQGAVRNSPLHFGNGTRLTVT.

J is TRBJ2-3 and V is TRBV12-3 or TRBV12-4, with 9 positions matching TRBD2. Trimming cost V 4 bases and J 6 bases; bases outside gene matches: 8. This CDR3 is 15 amino acids long. CDR3 nucleotide sequence: TGTGCCAGCAGTTACGGCGGGGGGGCGTTGGATACGCAGTATTTT. Its protein product is CASSYGGGALDTQYF.

The table lists this clonotype with many counts. The gene calls are TRBV24-1 and TRBJ2-1, with D maybe TRBD1 (6 bases). The germline V gene has CDR1 KGHDR and CDR2 SFDVKD. V shed 3 bases and J shed 4 bases, with 9 bases lying between them. The CDR3 length is 14 residues. The CDR3 loop is CATSDEGQYNEQFF. The DNA of the CDR3 is TGTGCCACCAGTGATGAGGGACAATACAATGAGCAGTTCTTC.

This sequence joins TRBV29-1 and TRBJ2-3; the D gene is possibly TRBD2 (6 bases). V dropped 5 bases and J dropped 2 bases, with 23 bases sitting between them. The CDR3 spans 17 residues. Germline values: CDR1 SQVTM, CDR2 ANQGSEA. For the CDR3, the DNA is TGCAGCGTTCCCCTCGGTGGGGGGTCCTTTGACACAGATACGCAGTATTTT. It encodes CSVPLGGGSFDTDTQYF.

The rearrangement links TRBV19 to TRBJ2-6; no clear D gene. The ends were cut back, 5 bases at V and 0 bases at J, with 11 bases in the middle. CDR3 size: 16 residues. Per germline, CDR1 LNHDA and CDR2 SQIVND (reference sequence). The CDR3 region has the DNA TGTGCCAGTAGTTTCGGCGGCCGCTCTGGGGCCAACGTCCTGACTTTC. Protein sequence: CASSFGGRSGANVLTF.

This clonotype was picked up a small number of times. This chain uses TRBV10-3 with TRBJ2-7; 7 nucleotides match TRBD1. The ends lost 2 bases at V and 6 bases at J; junction bases unmatched: 4. The CDR3 contains 13 residues. Germline assignment: CDR1 ENHRY and CDR2 SYGVKD. Written as DNA, the CDR3 is TGTGCCATCAGTGAGAACAGGGGTCGCGAGCAGTACTTC. This translates into CAISENRGREQYF.

V is TRBV19 and J is TRBJ1-3; 7 nucleotides align to TRBD1. V was pared by 7 bases and J by 4 bases, with 10 bases of the junction left unmatched. In germline, CDR1 is LNHDA, CDR2 SQIVND (reference sequence). The CDR3 spans 15 residues. The CDR3 sequence is CASIQDRVDGNTIYF. CDR3 DNA: TGTGCCAGTATCCAAGACAGGGTCGACGGAAACACCATATATTTT.

The chain joins TRBV9 to TRBJ1-6; TRBD1 agrees at 7 bases. The V gene's germline CDR1 is SGDLS and CDR2 YYNGEE. Losses at the gene ends were 4 bases for V and 11 bases for J; bases not matched to a gene: 6. CDR3 length: 13 amino acids. The CDR3 is CASSLGQAAPLHF. Written as DNA, the CDR3 is TGTGCCAGCAGCCTCGGACAGGCGGCACCCCTCCACTTT.

A word on this clonotype: One end of the junction fails to match germline, which may point to a read error. The gene calls are TRBV2 and TRBJ2-7; D gene ambiguous. The CDR3 has 11 residues. Germline CDR1 reads SNHLY; CDR2 reads FYNNEI. This chain's CDR3 is CASSIRAGQCF. The CDR3 DNA reads TGTGCCAGCAGTATTCGGGCCGGCCAGTGCTTC. The variable domain in full, completed from reference TRBV2 and TRBJ2-7, reads EPEVTQTPSHQVTQMGQEVILRCVPISNHLYFYWYRQILGQKVEFLVSFYNNEISEKSEIFDDQFSVERPDGSNFTLKIRSTKLEDSAMYFCASSIRAGQCFGPGTRLTVT.

The CDR3 protein is CSAVLNSPLHF. Written as DNA, the CDR3 is TGCAGTGCTGTACTTAATTCACCCCTCCACTTT. This chain joins TRBV20-1 and TRBJ1-6; D unclear. The CDR3 is 11 amino acids. V lost 5 bases and J lost 6, with 5 bases in between. Germline loops: CDR1 DFQATT, CDR2 SNEGSKA (reference sequence).

This chain links TRBV19 with TRBJ1-2, with 7 bases fitting TRBD1. V shed 9 bases and J 5 bases; nucleotides not matched to a gene: 9. The CDR3 sequence is 13 residues long. The germline V gene has CDR1 LNHDA and CDR2 SQIVND (reference sequence). CDR3 DNA sequence: TGTGCCAGCGAAGACAGGGAGCTATATGGCTACACCTTC. It is translated as CASEDRELYGYTF.

V and J are TRBV2 and TRBJ2-7, with D perhaps assigned TRBD1 or TRBD2 (6 bases each). The CDR3 loop spans 13 amino acids. Looked up from germline, CDR1 is SNHLY and CDR2 is FYNNEI. V was trimmed by 4 bases and J by 3 bases, leaving 10 bases between them. The CDR3 region has the DNA TGTGCCAGCAGTGGAGGGGGGTACTACGAGCAGTACTTC. Translation: CASSGGGYYEQYF.

The V gene is TRBV7-6, the J gene TRBJ1-1; 8 positions match TRBD1. V was pared by 1 base and J by 4 bases, with 5 bases of the junction left unmatched. The germline V gene encodes CDR1 SGHVS and CDR2 FNYEAQ. CDR3 length: 15 residues. CDR3 coding DNA: TGTGCCAGCAGCTTAGTAGGGGACAGGAGCACTGAAGCTTTCTTT. Its protein is CASSLVGDRSTEAFF.

Only a few counts were recorded for this clonotype. The chain recombines TRBV24-1 with TRBJ2-7, with 7 bases aligning to TRBD1. With 2 bases clipped from V and 3 bases from J, the junction kept 0 bases outside the gene matches. The V gene's germline CDR1 is KGHDR and CDR2 SFDVKD. The CDR3 totals 13 residues. CDR3 DNA sequence: TGTGCCACCAGTGATTGGGACAGCTACGAGCAGTACTTC. Protein: CATSDWDSYEQYF.